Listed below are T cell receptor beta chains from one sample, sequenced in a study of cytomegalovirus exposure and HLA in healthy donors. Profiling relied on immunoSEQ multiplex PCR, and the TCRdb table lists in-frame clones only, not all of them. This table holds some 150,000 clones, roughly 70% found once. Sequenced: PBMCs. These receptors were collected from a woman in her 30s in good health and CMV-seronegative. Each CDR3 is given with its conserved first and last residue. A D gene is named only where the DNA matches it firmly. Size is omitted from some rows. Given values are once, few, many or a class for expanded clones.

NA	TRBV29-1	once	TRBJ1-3	CSATGVSGNTIYF	TGCAGCGCAACAGGTGTCTCTGGAAACACCATATATTTT
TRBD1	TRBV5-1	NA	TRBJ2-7	CASSPGTGLYEQYF	TGCGCCAGCAGCCCCGGGACAGGGCTCTACGAGCAGTACTTC
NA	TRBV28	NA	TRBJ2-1	CASSHRQENNEQFF	TGTGCCAGCAGTCATCGACAGGAAAACAATGAGCAGTTCTTC
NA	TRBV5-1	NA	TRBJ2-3	CASSFTGHSSTDTQYF	TGCGCCAGCAGCTTCACAGGGCACTCTAGCACAGATACGCAGTATTTT
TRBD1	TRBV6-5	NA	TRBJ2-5	CATRAWGQQETQYF	TGTGCCACGAGAGCCTGGGGACAGCAAGAGACCCAGTACTTC
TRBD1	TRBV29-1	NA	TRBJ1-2	CSVEISQGADYGYTF	TGCAGCGTTGAAATTAGCCAGGGGGCTGACTATGGCTACACCTTC
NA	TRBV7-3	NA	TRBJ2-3	CASSLNLYTDTQYF	TGTGCCAGCAGCTTAAACCTATACACAGATACGCAGTATTTT
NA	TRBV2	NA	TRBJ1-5	CASNINRVHQPQHF	TGTGCCAGCAACATAAACAGGGTACATCAGCCCCAGCATTTT
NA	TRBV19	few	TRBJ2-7	CASSIAPDNYEQYF	TGTGCCAGTAGCATCGCCCCGGACAACTACGAGCAGTACTTC
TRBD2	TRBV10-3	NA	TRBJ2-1	CAIRRTGGADEQFF	TGTGCCATCAGACGAACGGGAGGGGCCGATGAGCAGTTCTTC
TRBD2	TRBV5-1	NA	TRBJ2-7	CASSLLSGTSYEQYF	TGCGCCAGCAGCTTGCTCAGCGGGACTAGCTACGAGCAGTACTTC
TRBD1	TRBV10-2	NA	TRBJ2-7	CASRTGTGAYEQYF	TGCGCCAGCAGGACCGGGACAGGGGCCTACGAGCAGTACTTC
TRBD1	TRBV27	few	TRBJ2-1	CASSLEGAYNEQFF	TGTGCCAGCAGTTTAGAGGGGGCGTACAATGAGCAGTTCTTC
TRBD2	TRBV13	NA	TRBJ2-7	CASSRLAAYEQYF	TGTGCCAGCAGCCGACTAGCGGCCTACGAGCAGTACTTC
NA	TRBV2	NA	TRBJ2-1	CASSAGAGSYNEQFF	TGTGCCAGCAGTGCTGGGGCCGGGTCCTACAATGAGCAGTTCTTC
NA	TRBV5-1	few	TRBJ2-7	CASSLVQGSSYEQYF	TGCGCCAGCAGCTTGGTTCAGGGGTCATCCTACGAGCAGTACTTC
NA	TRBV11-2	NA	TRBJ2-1	CASSFGAGAGNEQFF	TGTGCCAGCAGTTTCGGGGCAGGGGCAGGGAATGAGCAGTTCTTC
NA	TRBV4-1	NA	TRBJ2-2	CASSPTLPTGELFF	TGCGCCAGCAGCCCTACCTTACCCACCGGGGAGCTGTTTTTT
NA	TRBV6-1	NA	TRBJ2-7	CASSPFGGMSYEQYF	TGTGCCAGCAGTCCCTTTGGGGGGATGTCCTACGAGCAGTACTTC
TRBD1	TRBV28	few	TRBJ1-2	CASSLPGGYGYTF	TGTGCCAGCAGTTTACCAGGGGGCTATGGCTACACCTTC